This T cell receptor beta chain was identified during a study of blood T cell repertoires in COVID-19. Profiled with immunoSEQ multiplex PCR; TCRdb holds only in-frame clones, not every one. This sample has about 160,000 clones, with approximately 80% found just once. The sequenced sample consisted of peripheral blood. The receptor was isolated from an elderly woman with active or convalescent COVID-19.

The CDR3 DNA reads as TGTGCCAGCGCCCGGGTTGCTAACTATGGCTACACCTTC. Translation gives CASARVANYGYTF. This chain joins TRBV13 and TRBJ1-2; D gene unclear. Trimming cost V 8 bases and J 0 bases, with 10 bases left between them. The CDR3 covers 13 residues. Germline loops: CDR1 PRHDT, CDR2 FYEKMQ (reference sequence).